This T cell receptor (beta chain) was recovered during a study of T cell changes during pregnancy in multiple sclerosis. The data were produced by immunoSEQ multiplex PCR, yet TCRdb's version contains in-frame clones alone and is incomplete. The sample carries about 35,000 clones, over 90% recorded once. The CDR3 covers 13 residues. Trimming stripped 6 bases from V and 5 bases from J, with 13 bases between. Per germline, CDR1 SQVTM and CDR2 ANQGSEA. This TCR derives from a female donor with multiple sclerosis, enrolled in a pregnancy study. The material sequenced was CD4+ T cells from peripheral blood mononuclear cells, taken in the second trimester of pregnancy. The chain combines TRBV29-1 with TRBJ1-4; the D is unclear. CDR3 loop: CSVWSRRNEKLFF. CDR3 bases: TGCAGCGTGTGGAGCCGCCGGAATGAAAAACTGTTTTTT.